This T cell receptor (beta chain) stems from a study of early T cells in non-severe SARS-CoV-2 infection. Across the whole study: Chains from this unsorted whole-blood bulk RNA could not be paired.

Study results and caveats: Reliance on VDJdb matching favored anti-spike CD8 responses; private and CD4 specificities were missed.

Individual cDNA molecules received unique molecular identifiers. One entry per CDR3 protein results from TCRdb running MiXCR on the 5' RACE reads. The sample carries approximately 45,000 distinct CDR3 sequences, 6% to 7.5% recorded once. This clonotype came up many times. No antigen is known for it. This TCR came from an adult who was a healthcare worker with PCR-confirmed SARS-CoV-2 infection or an uninfected control (not recorded which). The sample consisted of whole blood.

Here the CDR3 DNA reads TGCGCCAGCAGCTCCGGACTAGCGGGGCCAGAGACCCAGTACTTC. The encoded protein is CASSSGLAGPETQYF. The rearrangement uses TRBV5-1 and TRBJ2-5; 12 nucleotides line up with TRBD2. J lost 4 bases, V lost 3 bases, and 4 bases had no gene match. The germline CDR1 and CDR2 sequences are SGHRS and YFSETQ. The CDR3 is 15 residues long.